This T cell receptor beta chain stems from a study of spatial heterogeneity in lung cancer (dated by TCRdb to 2018 to 2020). Notes on the research overall: Beta-chain transcripts were consistently detected in greater numbers than alpha-chain transcripts, which likely reflects a higher abundance of beta-chain transcripts. In the raw uncorrected reads, each unique combination of TCR and UMI appeared on average more than ten times. TCR alpha and beta repertoires were quantitatively compared across multiple tumor regions, matched nontumor lung and blood in non-small cell lung cancer. Nonsynonymous mutation counts, determined by whole-exome sequencing of tumor tissue, were related to features of the TCR repertoire. At surgery, hundreds of tumor regions, roughly 62 matched nontumor lung samples and more than 50 PBMC samples were TCR-sequenced for both alpha and beta chains. Beyond this particular receptor, the publication reports: Additional single-cell paired TCR alpha and beta sequencing was considered necessary to confirm, at a functional level, the hypothesis that regional TCRs recognize regional mutations. Ubiquitous expanded tumor TCRs showed up in blood more often at tumor resection than at routine follow-up.

This clonotype was recorded a few times. Which antigen it targets is not known. Per-nucleotide qualities are absent, and no much larger clonotype sits a single base away. The method behind the library was 5' RACE. Sequenced using a NextSeq 500. The TCR library protocol attached a unique molecular identifier to each TCR cDNA molecule to allow correction of PCR and sequencing errors. Per the source publication's procedure: TCR identification, UMI-based error correction and CDR3 extraction were all carried out with Decombinator tools. Expanded TCRs were defined as those above a frequency of 2 per 1,000, corresponding to the top 1% of the tumor frequency distribution. Renyi diversity was computed with the R vegan package after each repertoire had been subsampled 100 times to 5,000 TCRs. CDR3 similarity networks were constructed using string-kernel similarity of amino acid triplets, with links drawn between CDR3s whose pairwise similarity was above 0.82. TCRdb ran its own pipeline on the public reads, namely fastp trimming at Q25 and MiXCR clone calling, and kept in-frame beta chains. For every CDR3 protein sequence, its rows merge into one entry that carries the most common genes and DNA. TCRdb's processing, not the authors' own work, is the source of the V and J calls. The sample table lists 75,000 or so distinct CDR3 sequences, 8% of them with a count of one. The biggest ten clones account for roughly 7% of the sample.

The sample's time point label, in plain terms: sample taken at primary tumor resection. The donors were 65 to 85 patients from the lung TRACERx cohort who had early-stage, untreated non-small cell lung cancer. Whole RNA extracted from tumor and nontumor lung tissue, or from cryopreserved PBMC samples, was used for TCR sequencing without cell sorting. Patients were selected for TCR sequencing only if sufficient RNA was available from at least two tumor regions. The material was PBMCs, obtained at surgery. This TCR was recovered from a male donor with early-stage non-small cell lung cancer.

The nucleotide sequence reads as follows: TGTGCCACCAGCAGAGATCGGGGGGCGACGGCTTTCTTT. This translates into CATSRDRGATAFF. The chain is encoded by TRBV15 joined to TRBJ1-1; TRBD1 might be the D gene, on 6 matching bases. The V end loses 0 bases and the J end loses 11 bases, and a stretch of 13 bases separates them. The CDR3, cysteine through phenylalanine, is 13 amino acids long. Only the CDR3 portion is preserved as DNA: 39 bases, with reading frame beginning at the first base. In the germline V gene (reference sequence), CDR1 corresponds to LNHNV and CDR2 to YYDKDF. Reference TRBV15 and TRBJ1-1 proteins supply the regions before and after the CDR3; the full variable domain is: DAMVIQNPRYQVTQFGKPVTLSCSQTLNHNVMYWYQQKSSQAPKLLFHYYDKDFNNEADTPDNFQSRRPNTSFCFLDIRSPGLGDTAMYLCATSRDRGATAFFGQGTRLTVV.